A selection of T cell receptor beta chains follows, all from one sample in a study of blood T cell repertoires in COVID-19. The protocol was immunoSEQ multiplex PCR, while the TCRdb copy is restricted to in-frame clones and leaves out a portion. The table shows 60,000 to 85,000 clones, with 89% occurring only once. Sequencing was carried out using peripheral blood. The receptors come from a woman in her forties or fifties with active COVID-19. CDR3s include the opening cysteine and the closing phenylalanine or tryptophan. Each record gives: J gene, clone size, V gene, D gene, CDR3 DNA, CDR3 protein. D genes are given only for firm matches. Size tells how often a clone was seen (once, few, many) or the class of an expanded clone, and some rows leave it out.

>TRBJ1-5|-|TRBV6-6|-
TGTGCCAGCAGTCCTCGCGGGGGGGTCGGGGATCAGCCCCAGCATTTT
CASSPRGGVGDQPQHF
>TRBJ2-2|-|TRBV5-1|TRBD2
TGCGCCAGCAGCTTGACCATTGGCGGGAGGGTCACCGGGGAGCTGTTTTTT
CASSLTIGGRVTGELFF
>TRBJ2-2|-|TRBV5-1|TRBD1
TGCGCCAGCAGCTTGGGGACAGGGCCCCCCGGGGAGCTGTTTTTT
CASSLGTGPPGELFF
>TRBJ1-2|-|TRBV14|-
TGTGCCAGCAGCCAAGAGGTGGGGCCCTACACCTTC
CASSQEVGPYTF
>TRBJ2-7|-|TRBV5-1|TRBD2
TGCGCCAGCAGCAGACGTCTAGCGGGAGAAAGTCGGGAGCAGTACTTC
CASSRRLAGESREQYF
>TRBJ1-1|-|TRBV7-3|-
TGTGCCAGCAGCTTAACGCGGCGGATGAACACTGAAGCTTTCTTT
CASSLTRRMNTEAFF
>TRBJ1-4|-|TRBV28|TRBD1
TGTGCCAGCAGGACCGACAGGGGGCTAAATGAAAAACTGTTTTTT
CASRTDRGLNEKLFF
>TRBJ2-5|-|TRBV7-7|-
TGTGCTAGCAGCTTAGCGGAGAGGGGGCACCCCTCAGAGACCCAGTACTTC
CASSLAERGHPSETQYF
>TRBJ2-7|-|TRBV7-8|TRBD1
TGTGCCAGCAGCCTCCCGGGACAGTCAACTTACGAGCAGTACTTC
CASSLPGQSTYEQYF
>TRBJ2-7|-|TRBV5-6|-
TGTGCCAGCAGCTTCGGGGACTACGAGCAGTACTTC
CASSFGDYEQYF
>TRBJ2-7|few|TRBV11-2|-
TGTGCCAGCAGCAGCGACCGGGTGAGCTCCTACGAGCAGTACTTC
CASSSDRVSSYEQYF
>TRBJ2-3|-|TRBV6-6|-
TGTGCCAGCAAGCGAAGGTTTGGTGCTAGCACAGATACGCAGTATTTT
CASKRRFGASTDTQYF
>TRBJ2-3|-|TRBV10-3|TRBD2
TGTGCCATCAGTGATCTAGCGGAAGACACAGATACGCAGTATTTT
CAISDLAEDTDTQYF
>TRBJ2-7|few|TRBV5-6|TRBD2
TGTGCCAGCAGCGTGGGACTAGCGGGAGACGAGCAGTACTTC
CASSVGLAGDEQYF
>TRBJ1-4|few|TRBV28|-
TGTGCCAGCAGTCCGGAACTATTAGGGGATGAAAAACTGTTTTTT
CASSPELLGDEKLFF
>TRBJ1-6|-|TRBV5-1|TRBD1
TGCGCCAGCAGCCCGGACAGGGAGGGCTCACCCCTCCACTTT
CASSPDREGSPLHF
>TRBJ2-2|once|TRBV7-3|-
TGTGCCAGCAGCTTAAGCGCCGGCGGGGAGCTGTTTTTT
CASSLSAGGELFF
>TRBJ1-6|-|TRBV3-1/TRBV3-2|-
TGTGCCAGCAGCCAAGGGGCTCTCAATTCACCCCTCCACTTT
CASSQGALNSPLHF
>TRBJ2-7|-|TRBV18|-
TGTGCCAGCTCACCACGAGGATTTTACGAGCAGTACTTC
CASSPRGFYEQYF
>TRBJ1-5|once|TRBV19|TRBD1
TGTGCCAGTAGTATTGAGGGACAGGGCCTGGAGGCCCAGCATTTT
CASSIEGQGLEAQHF
>TRBJ2-1|-|TRBV5-1|TRBD2
TGCGCCAGCAGCTTCGTGCTAGCGGGAGGGCGGACCTACAATGAGCAGTTCTTC
CASSFVLAGGRTYNEQFF
>TRBJ2-1|-|TRBV7-9|TRBD2
TGTGCCAGCGTACCGGGACTAGCGAGGGATGAGCAGTTCTTC
CASVPGLARDEQFF
>TRBJ2-1|once|TRBV15|TRBD2
TGTGCCACCAGCAGCGCAGGACTAGCGGGCCAATACAATGAGCAGTTCTTC
CATSSAGLAGQYNEQFF
>TRBJ2-1|-|TRBV5-1|TRBD1
TGCGCCAGCAGCCCGGGGGACAGGGGACGGAATGAGCAGTTCTTC
CASSPGDRGRNEQFF
>TRBJ2-7|once|TRBV18|TRBD2
TGTGCCAGCTCACCAAGCAGCGGGAGTTCCTACGAGCAGTACTTC
CASSPSSGSSYEQYF
>TRBJ1-3|few|TRBV5-1|TRBD1
TGCGCCAGCAGAAGGGACAGTCTCTCTGGAAACACCATATATTTT
CASRRDSLSGNTIYF
>TRBJ2-5|few|TRBV18|-
TGTGCCAGCTCAGGCCGGGGCGGGGGCCCGGAGACCCAGTACTTC
CASSGRGGGPETQYF
>TRBJ2-3|-|TRBV5-1|TRBD2
TGCGCCAGCAGCATCACGGGACTAGCAGCTAGCACAGATACGCAGTATTTT
CASSITGLAASTDTQYF
>TRBJ1-2|-|TRBV5-1|TRBD1
TGCGCCAGCAGCTTGGAGGCAGGGGGTTATGGCTACACCTTC
CASSLEAGGYGYTF
>TRBJ2-1|-|TRBV19|-
TGTGCCAGTAGTACTATTAGCGGAGACAATGAGCAGTTCTTC
CASSTISGDNEQFF
>TRBJ1-3|-|TRBV4-1|TRBD1
TGCGCCAGCAGCCAAGAACCTTCTTGGACAGGGATTGGAAACACCATATATTTT
CASSQEPSWTGIGNTIYF